These 27 T cell receptor beta chains came from one sample sequenced in a study of regulatory T cells in long-lasting Graves disease. The sample's time point: persistent/refractory GD, antithyroid drugs over 5 years with positive TRAb. RNA isolated from PBMCs was used to make the TCR library. iRepertoire HTBI primers and Arm-PCR of CDR3 regions built TCR beta libraries. TCRdb called the multiplex PCR reads again in MiXCR, with one record for every CDR3 protein. The table records hundreds of thousands of distinct CDR3 sequences, about 20% of them present only once. Specimen: peripheral blood mononuclear cells (PBMCs), collected when the disease was refractory, from a patient treated with antithyroid drugs. The origin of the receptors is a female donor with Graves disease.

This clonotype was seen a handful of times. The chain couples TRBV5-1 to TRBJ1-1, with 7 nucleotides matching TRBD1. In germline, CDR1 is SGHRS, CDR2 YFSETQ. This CDR3 has 14 residues. With 2 bases clipped from V and 4 bases from J, the junction kept 5 bases outside the gene matches. The DNA of the CDR3 is TGCGCCAGCAGCTTCGGACAGGTGGCCACTGAAGCTTTCTTT. This gives the protein CASSFGQVATEAFF.

This clonotype was seen many times. V gene TRBV28 combines with J gene TRBJ1-3; no clear D. The V end was cut by 3 bases, the J end by 0 bases, with 15 bases between. The CDR3 is made up of 17 amino acids. Germline CDR1 MDHEN, CDR2 SYDVKM. In nucleotides, the CDR3 is TGTGCCAGCAGTTTCGGACCGACGATCTTCTCTGGAAACACCATATATTTT. The encoded protein is CASSFGPTIFSGNTIYF. The full variable domain, with the rest looked up from reference TRBV28 and TRBJ1-3, is DVKVTQSSRYLVKRTGEKVFLECVQDMDHENMFWYRQDPGLGLRLIYFSYDVKMKEKGDIPEGYSVSREKKERFSLILESASTNQTSMYLCASSFGPTIFSGNTIYFGEGSWLTVV.

This clonotype was counted only a few times. This chain joins TRBV20-1 and TRBJ2-2; 12 nucleotides align to TRBD1. There are 14 residues in the CDR3. V shed 6 bases, J shed 6 bases, and the junction held 5 bases outside the gene matches. Germline CDR1 DFQATT, CDR2 SNEGSKA (reference sequence). The CDR3: CSATGTGGSGELFF. The CDR3 DNA sequence: TGCAGTGCAACCGGGACAGGGGGCTCCGGGGAGCTGTTTTTT.

In regard to this clonotype: This sequence may be a read error, since a much larger clone differs from it by one base. J is TRBJ1-1 and V is TRBV28; no firm D call. This CDR3 contains 13 residues. CDR1 is MDHEN and CDR2 is SYDVKM in the germline V gene. The CDR3 DNA reads as TGTGCCGGCAGTGTCTACACACACACTGAAGCTTTCTTT. Protein product: CAGSVYTHTEAFF. The full variable domain, in which reference TRBV28 and TRBJ1-1 provide the parts outside the CDR3, is DVKVTQSSRYLVKRTGEKVFLECVQDMDHENMFWYRQDPGLGLRLIYFSYDVKMKEKGDIPEGYSVSREKKERFSLILESASTNQTSMYLCAGSVYTHTEAFFGQGTRLTVV.

In this sample, this clonotype turned up many times. The CDR3 spells CASSSGQGATNYGYTF. CDR3 DNA: TGTGCCAGCAGCTCGGGACAGGGGGCGACTAACTATGGCTACACCTTC. The chain uses TRBV6-1 and TRBJ1-2; 12 bases match TRBD1. J was trimmed by 0 bases and V by 6 bases; bases with no gene match: 5. Germline values: CDR1 MNHNS, CDR2 SASEGT. This CDR3 has 16 amino acids.

This chain connects TRBV12-3 or TRBV12-4 to TRBJ2-1; 7 positions agree with TRBD2. CDR3 length equals 15 residues. V was pared by 3 bases and J by 4 bases, with 6 bases of the junction left unmatched. CDR3 coding DNA: TGTGCCAGCAGTTTGGGCGGGAGCCCGTACAATGAGCAGTTCTTC. Encoded protein: CASSLGGSPYNEQFF.

This clonotype was detected only a few times. The chain employs TRBV10-3 and TRBJ2-2; perhaps TRBD1 as D (5 bases). CDR3 length equals 13 residues. Germline V CDR1 and CDR2: ENHRY, SYGVKD. The V end was cut by 10 bases, the J end by 4 bases, with 13 bases between. CDR3 DNA sequence: TGTGCCACCGTAGGTCAGGGCACCGGGGAGCTGTTTTTT. It encodes CATVGQGTGELFF.

The chain couples TRBV3-1 to TRBJ2-3, with D unresolved. The CDR3 contains 15 residues. Germline assignment: CDR1 LGHDT and CDR2 YNNKEL (reference sequence). With 4 bases removed from V and 1 base from J, the gap between germline ends came to 12 bases. CDR3 in DNA: TGTGCCAGCAGCCCTCGAGGCGGCGGCACAGATACGCAGTATTTT. This codes for CASSPRGGGTDTQYF.

The rearrangement joins TRBV25-1 to TRBJ2-5; no clear D. The germline V and J ends were trimmed by 7 bases and 1 base, with 13 bases remaining between them. This CDR3 contains 14 residues. Germline loops: CDR1 MGHDK, CDR2 SYGVNS. The CDR3 sequence: CASTGWASQETQYF. The CDR3 nucleotides read TGTGCCAGCACCGGATGGGCTAGCCAAGAGACCCAGTACTTC.

The chain carries TRBV3-1 and TRBJ1-5; the D gene is possibly TRBD1 (5 bases). Between the trimmed V and J ends, which lost 3 bases and 5 bases, there was a span of 17 bases. Germline-derived CDR1 and CDR2 are LGHDT and YNNKEL (reference sequence). This CDR3 is built from 16 residues. The chain's CDR3 is CASSHSSDTPYQPQHF. CDR3 DNA sequence: TGTGCCAGCAGCCATTCGTCGGACACACCATATCAGCCCCAGCATTTT.

This clonotype was seen ten or more times. This chain joins TRBV5-6 and TRBJ2-7; a possible D gene is TRBD2 (5 bases). Trimming took 4 bases from V and 7 from J, leaving 12 bases between them. CDR3 size: 12 residues. Germline V gene lookup returns CDR1 SGHDT and CDR2 YYEEEE. CDR3 nucleotides: TGTGCCAGCAGCCCGGGCGGGTGGGAGCAGTACTTC. It yields the protein CASSPGGWEQYF.

This clonotype has a count of ten or more. This chain links TRBV27 with TRBJ2-5; D is unclear. Germline-derived CDR1 and CDR2 are MNHEY and SMNVEV (reference sequence). The germline V and J ends were trimmed by 1 base and 1 base, with 10 bases remaining between them. The CDR3 runs to 15 residues. This CDR3 is CASSLFGYLQETQYF. The DNA for the CDR3 is TGTGCCAGCAGTTTATTCGGTTACCTCCAAGAGACCCAGTACTTC.

The sample holds many counts of this clonotype. This rearrangement joins TRBV27 to TRBJ2-4, with 9 bases fitting TRBD1. Per germline, CDR1 MNHEY and CDR2 SMNVEV (reference sequence). V trimming: 0 bases; J trimming: 8 bases; junction bases outside the gene matches: 14. CDR3 length: 18 residues. The CDR3 DNA follows: TGTGCCAGCAGTTTATCCCCGACAGGGGGATCAGTGACTCACATTCAGTACTTC. This gives the protein CASSLSPTGGSVTHIQYF.

Ten or more counts support this clonotype. A junction end diverges from the germline sequence, so it may reflect a read error. This rearrangement joins TRBV20-1 to TRBJ2-7; no firm D call. The germline V gene has CDR1 DFQATT and CDR2 SNEGSKA (reference sequence). This CDR3 is 15 amino acids long. Written as DNA, the CDR3 is TGCAGTGCTAGAGTCTTGGGCTCTCTTTCCTCCGAGCAGTACTTC. Residues: CSARVLGSLSSEQYF.

This clonotype was seen ten or more times. This sequence joins TRBV28 and TRBJ2-7; TRBD2 matches at 9 bases. The CDR3 runs 17 residues. The V gene end was trimmed by 2 bases and the J gene end by 6 bases; junction bases not matched to a gene: 14. CDR1 MDHEN and CDR2 SYDVKM come from the germline V gene. CDR3 DNA sequence: TGTGCCAGCAGTTTAAATATGCGGGAGGGAACTGGCGGCGAGCAGTACTTC. Its protein is CASSLNMREGTGGEQYF.

The J gene is TRBJ1-1, the V gene TRBV5-1, with D possibly being TRBD1 (5 bases). The V gene's germline CDR1 is SGHRS and CDR2 YFSETQ. There are 14 residues in the CDR3. V lost 0 bases, J lost 8 bases, and 14 bases lay in between. The DNA for the CDR3 is TGCGCCAGCAGCTTGGCAGGGACCATCACCGAAGCTTTCTTT. This gives the protein CASSLAGTITEAFF. The whole variable domain, remainder taken from reference TRBV5-1 and TRBJ1-1, is KAGVTQTPRYLIKTRGQQVTLSCSPISGHRSVSWYQQTPGQGLQFLFEYFSETQRNKGNFPGRFSGRQFSNSRSEMNVSTLELGDSALYLCASSLAGTITEAFFGQGTRLTVV.

This chain connects TRBV13 to TRBJ1-5; D is ambiguous. Between the trimmed V and J ends, which lost 6 bases and 0 bases, there was a span of 12 bases. The CDR3 length is 15 residues. Germline lookup yields CDR1 PRHDT and CDR2 FYEKMQ (reference sequence). CDR3 DNA: TGTGCCAGCAGGGGGATTTGCTATAGCAATCAGCCCCAGCATTTT. As protein: CASRGICYSNQPQHF.

V is TRBV20-1 and J is TRBJ2-5; TRBD2 agrees at 7 bases. V trimming: 6 bases; J trimming: 7 bases; junction bases outside the gene matches: 17. The CDR3 loop spans 15 amino acids. In germline, CDR1 is DFQATT, CDR2 SNEGSKA (reference sequence). The CDR3 loop reads CSASGGEGQLGTQYF. The DNA for the CDR3 is TGCAGTGCCAGTGGGGGGGAGGGCCAGTTGGGGACCCAGTACTTC.

The V and J genes are TRBV7-9 and TRBJ1-1; D gene unclear. The V end lost 1 base, the J end lost 5 bases, and 17 bases lay between the germline ends. CDR1 and CDR2 (germline): SEHNR, FQNEAQ (reference sequence). The length of the CDR3 is 16 residues. CDR3 loop: CASSLEAGFARTEAFF. The CDR3, as DNA: TGTGCCAGCAGCTTAGAAGCGGGTTTTGCAAGAACTGAAGCTTTCTTT.

The chain joins TRBV19 to TRBJ2-2; no clear D gene. The CDR3 extends over 14 amino acids. Germline CDR1 reads LNHDA; CDR2 reads SQIVND (reference sequence). V lost 7 bases, J lost 3 bases, and 12 bases lay in between. CDR3 coding DNA: TGTGCCAGTACTGTAGGGCCGGACACCGGGGAGCTGTTTTTT. Protein sequence: CASTVGPDTGELFF.

The rearrangement uses TRBV7-9 and TRBJ1-4; 7 bases fit TRBD1. The V segment lost 5 bases and the J segment 0 bases; nucleotides outside the gene matches: 12. The CDR3 is 18 residues long. Germline V gene data show CDR1 as SEHNR and CDR2 as FQNEAQ (reference sequence). CDR3 region: CASSHRPGTAATNEKLFF. For the CDR3, the DNA is TGTGCCAGCAGCCATAGACCCGGGACAGCAGCAACTAATGAAAAACTGTTTTTT.

On this clonotype itself: The junction and the germline gene differ at one end; a read error may be behind it. V and J are TRBV7-2 and TRBJ1-1; TRBD1 aligns across 10 bases. The CDR3 covers 15 residues. Germline CDR1 is SGHTA and CDR2 is FQGNSA. The CDR3 region has the DNA TGTCCCAGCAGCCGAGGGGACAGGGGAGGCACTGAAGCTTTCTTT. Residues: CPSSRGDRGGTEAFF. Complete variable domain (other parts from reference TRBV7-2 and TRBJ1-1): GAGVSQSPSNKVTEKGKDVELRCDPISGHTALYWYRQSLGQGLEFLIYFQGNSAPDKSGLPSDRFSAERTGGSVSTLTIQRTQQEDSAVYLCPSSRGDRGGTEAFFGQGTRLTVV.

Ten or more counts support this clonotype. V is TRBV6-5 and J is TRBJ2-5, with a possible D match to TRBD1 (5 bases). Per germline, CDR1 MNHEY and CDR2 SVGAGI. CDR3 size: 16 residues. Trimming left V 2 bases short and J 5 bases short, with 18 bases between. CDR3 sequence: CASSYTPGGAGETQYF. The CDR3, as DNA: TGTGCCAGCAGTTACACTCCCGGTGGGGCCGGGGAGACCCAGTACTTC.

There are many counts of this clonotype. The V and J genes are TRBV2 and TRBJ1-5; the D is unclear. Trimming stripped 8 bases from V and 3 bases from J, with 11 bases between. Germline V gives CDR1 SNHLY, CDR2 FYNNEI. CDR3 length: 13 residues. This CDR3 is CASRGRINQPQHF. As DNA, the CDR3 is TGTGCCAGCCGCGGGAGGATCAATCAGCCCCAGCATTTT. Full variable domain (missing parts from reference TRBV2 and TRBJ1-5): EPEVTQTPSHQVTQMGQEVILRCVPISNHLYFYWYRQILGQKVEFLVSFYNNEISEKSEIFDDQFSVERPDGSNFTLKIRSTKLEDSAMYFCASRGRINQPQHFGDGTRLSIL.

This clonotype was counted ten times or more. The V gene is TRBV2, the J gene TRBJ1-5; D may be TRBD1 (6 bases). Germline V lookup: CDR1 SNHLY, CDR2 FYNNEI. The CDR3 sequence is 16 residues long. Trimming took 0 bases from V and 5 from J, leaving 14 bases between them. The chain's CDR3 is CASSEAGGGMDQPQHF. The DNA of the CDR3 is TGTGCCAGCAGTGAAGCGGGGGGGGGCATGGATCAGCCCCAGCATTTT.

This clonotype has a count of ten or more. This chain joins TRBV27 and TRBJ2-5; D unclear. This CDR3 contains 15 residues. Germline V gene sequence: CDR1 MNHEY, CDR2 SMNVEV (reference sequence). Trimming took 8 bases from V and 1 from J, leaving 17 bases between them. CDR3 in amino acids: CASPPGQAIQETQYF. CDR3 in DNA: TGTGCCAGCCCCCCTGGGCAGGCGATCCAAGAGACCCAGTACTTC.

This clonotype was found many times. The CDR3 sequence is CSAGGAGWNEQYF. The CDR3 DNA follows: TGCAGTGCAGGAGGTGCAGGATGGAACGAGCAGTACTTC. V and J are TRBV20-1 and TRBJ2-7; a possible D gene is TRBD2 (5 bases). The CDR3 length is 13 residues. V was shortened by 6 bases and J by 5 bases, with 17 bases between the two germline ends. The germline V gene has CDR1 DFQATT and CDR2 SNEGSKA (reference sequence).